Below are 29 T cell receptor beta chains sequenced from a single sample in a study of beta chain features in type 1 diabetes. Study-wide findings and caveats: There was a moderate but significant shortening of TCRB CDR3s in all four CD4+ subsets of Type 1 diabetes patients.

The entirety of the isolated RNA underwent reverse transcription, so expressed TCRB transcripts were sequenced. The table came from immunoSEQ multiplex PCR; TCRdb's copy has only in-frame clones and leaves some out. Among about 170,000 clones listed, approximately 7.8% were seen once. Their target antigens are unknown. The sample consisted of central memory CD4+ T cells from blood. The receptors shown here come from a woman aged 40-49 years with type 1 diabetes.

The rearrangement uses TRBV18 and TRBJ2-5; the D gene is possibly TRBD1 (6 bases). CDR1 KGHSH and CDR2 LQKENI come from the germline V gene. Between the trimmed V and J ends, which lost 3 bases and 3 bases, there was a span of 11 bases. The length of the CDR3 is 14 residues. The CDR3 sequence: CASSPSAGEETQYF. CDR3 nucleotide sequence: TGTGCCAGCTCACCCTCTGCAGGGGAAGAGACCCAGTACTTC.

The V call is TRBV4-1, the J call TRBJ2-5; 9 nucleotides agree with TRBD2. The germline CDR1 and CDR2 sequences are MGHRA and YSYEKL. V trimming: 4 bases; J trimming: 5 bases; junction bases outside the gene matches: 8. The CDR3 consists of 15 residues. In DNA, the CDR3 is TGCGCCAGCAGCCGGGCCGCTAGCGGGGAGGAGACCCAGTACTTC. This gives the protein CASSRAASGEETQYF.

This clone showed up just a few times. The chain combines TRBV4-3 with TRBJ1-4, with D possibly TRBD1 on 5 matching bases. The CDR3 runs 14 residues. The germline V and J ends were trimmed by 0 bases and 7 bases, with 9 bases remaining between them. The V gene's germline CDR1 is LGHNA and CDR2 YSLEER. The CDR3 coding sequence is TGCGCCAGCAGCCAAGATGTGACAGCTGAAAAACTGTTTTTT. This encodes CASSQDVTAEKLFF.

This clone was seen only a few times. The rearrangement links TRBV19 to TRBJ1-2; TRBD1 aligns across 7 bases. CDR1 is LNHDA and CDR2 is SQIVND in the germline V gene (reference sequence). Trimming cost V 7 bases and J 7 bases; bases outside gene matches: 9. The CDR3 has 13 amino acids. CDR3 in amino acids: CASTPQGEAGYTF. The CDR3 DNA follows: TGTGCCAGTACTCCCCAGGGGGAAGCTGGCTACACCTTC.

The CDR3 reads CASSIRNSPLHF. The CDR3 DNA follows: TGTGCCAGCAGCATCAGAAATTCACCCCTCCACTTT. The V and J genes are TRBV5-6 and TRBJ1-6; D unresolved. Germline loops: CDR1 SGHDT, CDR2 YYEEEE. V lost 4 bases, J lost 7 bases, and 6 bases lay in between. CDR3 length equals 12 residues.

The V and J genes are TRBV6-1 and TRBJ1-1; TRBD1 agrees at 12 bases. CDR3 size: 15 residues. Germline CDR1 and CDR2: MNHNS and SASEGT. J lost 7 bases, V lost 3 bases, and 6 bases had no gene match. The CDR3 protein is CASSEGQGARSEAFF. CDR3 sequence (DNA): TGTGCCAGCAGTGAGGGACAGGGGGCTAGGAGTGAAGCTTTCTTT.

This clone has just a few counts. The chain employs TRBV7-2 and TRBJ2-5, with D possibly TRBD1 on 6 matching bases. The CDR3 contains 14 residues. Deletions cut 5 bases from V and 6 bases from J, with 16 bases between. From germline, CDR1 is SGHTA and CDR2 FQGNSA. CDR3 DNA: TGTGCCAGCAGCCTCGGACAGCCTCTCCAGACCCAGTACTTC. This codes for CASSLGQPLQTQYF.

The genes are TRBV27 and TRBJ1-5; TRBD1 might be the D (5 bases). V was clipped by 2 bases and J by 6 bases, with 5 bases between them. The CDR3 loop spans 12 amino acids. Germline CDR1 MNHEY, CDR2 SMNVEV (reference sequence). CDR3 sequence reads: CASSLQGQPQHF. Written as DNA, the CDR3 is TGTGCCAGCAGTTTACAGGGTCAGCCCCAGCATTTT.

This CDR3 is CASSQIARSGESSYEQYF. The DNA of the CDR3 is TGTGCCAGCAGCCAAATAGCCCGTTCCGGGGAGAGCTCCTACGAGCAGTACTTC. V gene TRBV11-2 combines with J gene TRBJ2-7; D is possibly TRBD2 (5 bases). The CDR3 totals 18 residues. V dropped 5 bases and J dropped 0 bases, with 23 bases sitting between them. Germline CDR1 and CDR2: SGHAT and FQNNGV.

This clone came up a few times. V gene TRBV4-2 combines with J gene TRBJ1-1; D is ambiguous. Trimming removed 0 bases from V and 1 base from J, with 3 bases in between. The germline CDR1 and CDR2 sequences are LGHNA and YNFKEQ. CDR3 size: 13 residues. CDR3 loop: CASSQDSNTEAFF. CDR3 DNA: TGTGCCAGCAGCCAAGACTCGAACACTGAAGCTTTCTTT.

This clone was detected only a few times. This rearrangement joins TRBV7-9 to TRBJ2-1, with 14 bases that match TRBD2. The CDR3 is made up of 16 amino acids. Germline V lookup: CDR1 SEHNR, CDR2 FQNEAQ (reference sequence). V lost 4 bases and J lost 4; bases outside the gene matches: 3. The CDR3 coding sequence is TGTGCCAGCAGCTCCCGACTAGCGGGAGGGTACAATGAGCAGTTCTTC. Its translation: CASSSRLAGGYNEQFF.

This clone was observed at least ten times. This chain joins TRBV29-1 and TRBJ2-1; 9 bases match TRBD2. The V segment lost 6 bases and the J segment 8 bases; nucleotides outside the gene matches: 8. The germline V gene has CDR1 SQVTM and CDR2 ANQGSEA. The CDR3 runs to 13 residues. CDR3 region: CSVISGSRDEQFF. The CDR3 DNA follows: TGCAGCGTCATTAGCGGGAGTAGGGATGAGCAGTTCTTC.

A few counts support this clone. The V call is TRBV6-1, the J call TRBJ2-5; a weak D match, TRBD2 (6 bases). V lost 0 bases and J lost 4, with 18 bases in between. CDR1 MNHNS and CDR2 SASEGT come from the germline V gene. The CDR3 runs to 17 residues. This CDR3 reads CASSEAVTSAGRETQYF. As DNA, the CDR3 is TGTGCCAGCAGTGAAGCGGTCACTAGTGCGGGGAGAGAGACCCAGTACTTC.

This rearrangement joins TRBV6-6 to TRBJ2-3; 7 positions match TRBD1. The V gene end was trimmed by 6 bases and the J gene end by 3 bases; junction bases not matched to a gene: 6. The CDR3 is 14 residues long. Germline V gives CDR1 MNHNY, CDR2 SVGAGI (reference sequence). The CDR3 DNA reads TGTGCCAGCAGGCCACAGGGGAAAACAGATACGCAGTATTTT. This gives the protein CASRPQGKTDTQYF.

The gene calls are TRBV7-9 and TRBJ2-3; 7 bases match TRBD2. The germline gives CDR1 SEHNR, CDR2 FQNEAQ (reference sequence). V dropped 4 bases and J dropped 0; count of bases not matched to a gene: 7. The CDR3 is made up of 16 amino acids. CDR3 nucleotides: TGTGCCAGCAGCTCCCGGGGTAGCGGGAGCACAGATACGCAGTATTTT. Protein product: CASSSRGSGSTDTQYF.

This chain uses TRBV2 with TRBJ2-6, with D unresolved. V was pared by 3 bases and J by 0 bases, with 9 bases between. Germline lookup yields CDR1 SNHLY and CDR2 FYNNEI. The CDR3 has 16 residues. In DNA form, the CDR3 reads TGTGCCAGCAGTGACGGTAGCCTCTCTGGGGCCAACGTCCTGACTTTC. It yields the protein CASSDGSLSGANVLTF.

This clone was observed a few times. One junction end does not reproduce the germline sequence, and a read error may be involved. The DNA for the CDR3 is TGCAGTGCTAGAGAGGGACAGGAAATCGCCTTC. It encodes CSAREGQEIAF. The chain is built from TRBV20-1 and TRBJ1-2, with 8 nucleotides matching TRBD1. Germline CDR1 DFQATT, CDR2 SNEGSKA (reference sequence). The CDR3 covers 11 residues.

Notes on this clone: In the same sample, other DNA sequences code for this CDR3. The CDR3 sequence: CASSLGAGVVTDTQYF. The CDR3 nucleotides are TGTGCCAGCAGCTTAGGAGCGGGAGTGGTGACAGATACGCAGTATTTT. The chain combines TRBV7-2 with TRBJ2-3; 8 bases are a match to TRBD2. The V and J ends lost 1 base and 3 bases, in that order; junction bases with no gene match: 6. The CDR3 is 16 residues long. Germline V gene sequence: CDR1 SGHTA, CDR2 FQGNSA.

The chain uses TRBV27 and TRBJ2-3; tentative D call: TRBD1 (5 bases). This CDR3 has 15 residues. Trimming cost V 4 bases and J 6 bases, with 17 bases left between them. Germline V lookup: CDR1 MNHEY, CDR2 SMNVEV (reference sequence). The CDR3 spells CASSYNRNPPDTQYF. As DNA, the CDR3 is TGTGCCAGCAGTTACAACAGGAACCCGCCGGATACGCAGTATTTT.

This clone has just a few counts. The rearrangement links TRBV7-2 to TRBJ2-1, with 9 bases identical to TRBD1. Germline V gene data show CDR1 as SGHTA and CDR2 as FQGNSA. The CDR3 runs to 14 residues. The J segment lost 5 bases and the V segment lost 4 bases, leaving 3 bases of the junction unmatched. CDR3 sequence (DNA): TGTGCCAGCAGCTCGGGACAGGGTAACAATGAGCAGTTCTTC. It specifies CASSSGQGNNEQFF.

The chain links TRBV5-1 to TRBJ2-1; the D gene is possibly TRBD2 (6 bases). The CDR3 contains 15 residues. Trimming took off 0 bases at V and 3 bases at J, with 10 bases between the two ends. The germline gives CDR1 SGHRS, CDR2 YFSETQ. The CDR3 is CASSLATTSYNEQFF. CDR3 bases: TGCGCCAGCAGCTTGGCTACGACTAGCTACAATGAGCAGTTCTTC.

The V call is TRBV18, the J call TRBJ2-7; D may be TRBD1 (6 bases). This CDR3 is 13 amino acids long. Trimming took 1 base from V and 6 from J, leaving 10 bases between them. Germline V gives CDR1 KGHSH, CDR2 LQKENI. This CDR3 is CASSPRTDFEQYF. CDR3 coding DNA: TGTGCCAGCTCACCACGGACAGATTTCGAGCAGTACTTC.

This chain links TRBV29-1 with TRBJ1-3; TRBD1 agrees at 8 bases. The CDR3 spans 13 residues. Germline V CDR1 and CDR2: SQVTM, ANQGSEA. The V and J ends lost 7 bases and 1 base, in that order; junction bases with no gene match: 3. The CDR3 sequence: CSGRTGSGNTIYF. The CDR3 nucleotides read TGCAGCGGGAGGACAGGGTCTGGAAACACCATATATTTT.

In its sample, this clone was seen a few times. This chain links TRBV2 with TRBJ2-7, with D uncertain. Trimming pared 7 bases from V and 7 bases from J, leaving 11 bases between. The CDR3 runs 11 residues. Germline-derived CDR1 and CDR2 are SNHLY and FYNNEI. The CDR3 reads CASMFSLEQYF. The CDR3 bases are TGTGCCAGCATGTTTAGTCTTGAGCAGTACTTC.

This clone was observed at least ten times. The chain joins TRBV29-1 to TRBJ2-3, with D maybe TRBD2 (5 bases). The germline V and J ends were trimmed by 2 bases and 4 bases, with 10 bases remaining between them. There are 13 residues in the CDR3. Germline assignment: CDR1 SQVTM and CDR2 ANQGSEA. Here the CDR3 reads CSVEREWADTQYF. The CDR3 DNA sequence: TGCAGCGTTGAACGGGAATGGGCAGATACGCAGTATTTT.

The chain has TRBV4-1 and TRBJ1-1; possible D gene TRBD1, 6 bases. Germline V gene lookup returns CDR1 MGHRA and CDR2 YSYEKL. V shed 0 bases and J shed 0 bases, with 8 bases lying between them. This CDR3 comprises 15 residues. CDR3 nucleotide sequence: TGCGCCAGCAGCCAAGAGGGGGCATTGAACACTGAAGCTTTCTTT. Encoded protein: CASSQEGALNTEAFF.

The sample holds many counts of this clone. This sequence joins TRBV28 and TRBJ2-5; the D gene is possibly TRBD2 (5 bases). The V end was cut by 4 bases, the J end by 10 bases, with 13 bases between. This CDR3 has 12 residues. Germline V gene data show CDR1 as MDHEN and CDR2 as SYDVKM. CDR3 DNA sequence: TGTGCCAGCAGTTCTGACGGGATCAACCAGTACTTC. Translated, it gives CASSSDGINQYF.

This clone occurred a few times. J is TRBJ2-7 and V is TRBV27; 7 positions match TRBD2. V lost 2 bases and J lost 5; bases outside the gene matches: 6. Germline loops: CDR1 MNHEY, CDR2 SMNVEV (reference sequence). The CDR3 extends over 14 amino acids. The CDR3 coding sequence is TGTGCCAGCAGTTTAGGGGCGGGAGTGCACGAGCAGTACTTC. As protein: CASSLGAGVHEQYF.

This clone was seen a few times. Here the CDR3 DNA reads TGTGCCAGCAGTGCCCAGACAGGGACCTACGAGCAGTACTTC. Translation gives CASSAQTGTYEQYF. The J gene is TRBJ2-7, the V gene TRBV28; 7 nucleotides align to TRBD1. Germline trimming cut 5 bases from V and 2 bases from J; bases unmatched to any gene: 6. From germline, CDR1 is MDHEN and CDR2 SYDVKM. CDR3 length equals 14 residues.